The clone carrying this T cell receptor beta chain was counted only a few times. Its matching antigen is unknown. This sample was included in a study of T cells in Graves' hyperthyroidism and ophthalmopathy. The trim removed 6 bases at V and 8 bases at J, leaving 9 bases unmatched. CDR1 SQVTM and CDR2 ANQGSEA come from the germline V gene. This CDR3 region has 12 residues. From RNA transcripts, TCR beta CDR3 regions were amplified. HTBI primers were employed in a first-round RT-PCR of the TCR CDR3. TCRdb passed the multiplex PCR reads through MiXCR, listing each CDR3 protein once. The sample includes roughly 550,000 distinct CDR3 sequences, 15% to 20% of them seen just once. Study-level points and caveats: Blood shared most expanded thyroid clonotypes above 0.001. Ophthalmopathy could be told apart from stable hyperthyroidism with a 13 V-J model.

Researchers barred patients who had uncontrolled infection, other autoimmune disease, pregnancy or lactation. PBMCs were obtained from over 8.5 ml fresh peripheral blood. This chain joins TRBV29-1 and TRBJ1-2, with 7 bases that match TRBD1. The receptor was isolated from a young woman with Graves' ophthalmopathy. Sequencing was performed on blood. The DNA of the CDR3 is TGCAGCGTGTCAGGGGGTCCTGGCGGCTACACCTTC. It specifies CSVSGGPGGYTF.